What follows are 27 T cell receptor beta chains derived from one specimen sequenced in a study of identifying expanded T cells in peripheral blood. Libraries were prepared by immunoSEQ multiplex PCR; TCRdb keeps only in-frame clonotypes and omits some of them. The repertoire holds roughly 120,000 clones, with about 87% as singletons. The sequenced sample consisted of blood. The receptors were sampled from a person aged 18 to 75 in good health.

J is TRBJ2-7 and V is TRBV18; 16 bases are shared with TRBD2. Germline V gene sequence: CDR1 KGHSH, CDR2 LQKENI. Trimming took 3 bases from V and 4 from J; bases not matched to a gene: 0. The CDR3 has 15 amino acids. This CDR3 is CASSPGLAGGYEQYF. DNA of the CDR3: TGTGCCAGCTCACCGGGACTAGCGGGAGGGTACGAGCAGTACTTC. Supplemented by reference TRBV18 and TRBJ2-7, the full variable domain reads NAGVMQNPRHLVRRRGQEARLRCSPMKGHSHVYWYRQLPEEGLKFMVYLQKENIIDESGMPKERFSAEFPKEGPSILRIQQVVRGDSAAYFCASSPGLAGGYEQYFGPGTRLTVT.

This clone was observed a handful of times. This chain connects TRBV4-1 to TRBJ2-7; possible D gene TRBD2, 5 bases. Germline CDR1 MGHRA, CDR2 YSYEKL. The CDR3 loop spans 13 amino acids. Trimming cost V 4 bases and J 1 base, with 8 bases left between them. CDR3 sequence (DNA): TGCGCCAGCAGCCCCAGCGGATCCTACGAGCAGTACTTC. Encoded protein: CASSPSGSYEQYF.

The chain links TRBV5-1 to TRBJ2-7, with TRBD1 matching 11 bases. Germline CDR1 reads SGHRS; CDR2 reads YFSETQ. The CDR3 has 15 residues. V shed 1 base and J 2 bases; nucleotides not matched to a gene: 2. The DNA for the CDR3 is TGCGCCAGCAGCTTGTGGACAGGGGGCACCTACGAGCAGTACTTC. It encodes CASSLWTGGTYEQYF.

This clone appeared a few times. The V gene is TRBV2, the J gene TRBJ1-4; D unresolved. Trimming left V 3 bases short and J 8 bases short, with 16 bases between. The CDR3 has 15 amino acids. CDR1 and CDR2 from the germline V gene are SNHLY and FYNNEI. Here the CDR3 reads CASSDTREPREKLFF. Here the CDR3 DNA reads TGTGCCAGCAGTGATACTAGGGAACCGCGGGAAAAACTGTTTTTT.

The chain carries TRBV30 and TRBJ1-2; D is perhaps TRBD1 (6 bases). This CDR3 is 13 amino acids long. Trimming left V 5 bases short and J 4 bases short, with 14 bases between. The germline V gene has CDR1 GTSNPN and CDR2 SVGIG (reference sequence). The CDR3 protein is CAWSRQAFYGYTF. The CDR3 nucleotides are TGTGCCTGGTCCCGACAGGCCTTCTATGGCTACACCTTC.

The chain uses TRBV5-4 and TRBJ1-3, with D perhaps matching TRBD1 (6 bases). The germline V gene encodes CDR1 SGHNT and CDR2 YYREEE (reference sequence). The CDR3 runs 17 residues. Trimming took off 4 bases at V and 2 bases at J, with 19 bases between the two ends. CDR3 in amino acids: CASSPRGGLEAGNTIYF. CDR3 DNA sequence: TGTGCCAGCAGCCCCCGAGGGGGACTTGAAGCTGGAAACACCATATATTTT.

The J gene is TRBJ1-5, the V gene TRBV6-5, with D possibly being TRBD1 (5 bases). In germline, CDR1 is MNHEY, CDR2 SVGAGI. The length of the CDR3 is 14 residues. V dropped 4 bases and J dropped 5 bases, with 12 bases sitting between them. CDR3 nucleotide sequence: TGTGCCAGCAGTTCCGTGGGGGGATATCAGCCCCAGCATTTT. Encoded protein: CASSSVGGYQPQHF.

This chain connects TRBV6-5 to TRBJ2-2; D gene ambiguous. The germline V and J ends were trimmed by 2 bases and 5 bases, with 12 bases remaining between them. Per the germline V gene, CDR1 is MNHEY and CDR2 is SVGAGI. The CDR3 totals 15 residues. DNA for the CDR3: TGTGCCAGCAGTTACAGGGATATGGTGACCGGGGAGCTGTTTTTT. It is translated as CASSYRDMVTGELFF.

The CDR3 DNA is TGCGCCAGCAGCCAAGAAATAATCGGAGCGGGAGCGGGTTACAATGAGCAGTTCTTC. It specifies CASSQEIIGAGAGYNEQFF. The V gene is TRBV4-1, the J gene TRBJ2-1; TRBD2 aligns across 8 bases. V was clipped by 0 bases and J by 4 bases; unmatched bases: 14. Germline CDR1 reads MGHRA; CDR2 reads YSYEKL. The CDR3 length is 19 residues.

V is TRBV5-1 and J is TRBJ2-3; D gene unclear. Trimming took off 6 bases at V and 0 bases at J, with 8 bases between the two ends. The CDR3 covers 13 residues. Per germline, CDR1 SGHRS and CDR2 YFSETQ. The CDR3 sequence: CASTSYSTDTQYF. The CDR3 bases are TGCGCCAGCACTTCCTATAGCACAGATACGCAGTATTTT.

In its sample, this clone was seen once. The chain links TRBV6-1 to TRBJ2-4; maybe TRBD2 (6 bases). The CDR3 loop spans 15 amino acids. Trimming removed 2 bases at V and 0 bases at J, with 8 bases between. Germline assignment: CDR1 MNHNS and CDR2 SASEGT. For the CDR3, the DNA is TGTGCCAGCAGTGAATATAGCGGAGCCAAAAACATTCAGTACTTC. Its protein is CASSEYSGAKNIQYF.

The chain uses TRBV10-3 and TRBJ2-2, with D unresolved. Germline V gene sequence: CDR1 ENHRY, CDR2 SYGVKD. The CDR3 runs 14 residues. V was shortened by 4 bases and J by 0 bases, with 6 bases between the two germline ends. The CDR3 reads CAISGKANTGELFF. The CDR3 DNA sequence: TGTGCCATCAGTGGTAAAGCGAACACCGGGGAGCTGTTTTTT.

The V gene is TRBV19, the J gene TRBJ1-6; D is perhaps TRBD1 (5 bases). Germline V lookup: CDR1 LNHDA, CDR2 SQIVND (reference sequence). CDR3 length equals 15 residues. The V end lost 3 bases, the J end lost 6 bases, and 12 bases lay between the germline ends. CDR3 region: CASSIYLQGNSPLHF. As DNA, the CDR3 is TGTGCCAGTAGTATTTATTTGCAGGGTAATTCACCCCTCCACTTT.

The table lists this clone with a count of one. This sequence joins TRBV5-6 and TRBJ2-5; 12 bases match TRBD2. Germline trimming cut 4 bases from V and 4 bases from J; bases unmatched to any gene: 2. The CDR3 has 14 residues. The V gene's germline CDR1 is SGHDT and CDR2 YYEEEE. The CDR3 DNA sequence: TGTGCCAGCAGCCGGGGACTAGCGGGAGAGACCCAGTACTTC. This translates into CASSRGLAGETQYF.

This chain connects TRBV28 to TRBJ1-3; D remains ambiguous. V was shortened by 3 bases and J by 1 base, with 13 bases between the two germline ends. CDR1 and CDR2 (germline): MDHEN, SYDVKM. This CDR3 contains 16 residues. The DNA for the CDR3 is TGTGCCAGCAGTTTTTTCCAGGCACTTTCTGGAAACACCATATATTTT. It codes for CASSFFQALSGNTIYF.

V and J are TRBV7-9 and TRBJ1-5, with TRBD1 matching 9 bases. The germline gives CDR1 SEHNR, CDR2 FQNEAQ (reference sequence). The V gene end was trimmed by 2 bases and the J gene end by 6 bases; junction bases not matched to a gene: 2. The CDR3 has 14 residues. Here the CDR3 DNA reads TGTGCCAGCAGCTTAACAGGGGGCACTCAGCCCCAGCATTTT. Translating gives CASSLTGGTQPQHF.

The rearrangement links TRBV5-1 to TRBJ2-3, with D perhaps TRBD1 (5 bases). Per the germline V gene, CDR1 is SGHRS and CDR2 is YFSETQ. Trimming cost V 1 base and J 2 bases, with 8 bases left between them. The CDR3 is made up of 14 amino acids. CDR3 residues: CASSLRQITDTQYF. In DNA form, the CDR3 reads TGCGCCAGCAGCTTGAGACAGATCACAGATACGCAGTATTTT. Filled out from reference TRBV5-1 and TRBJ2-3, the complete variable domain reads KAGVTQTPRYLIKTRGQQVTLSCSPISGHRSVSWYQQTPGQGLQFLFEYFSETQRNKGNFPGRFSGRQFSNSRSEMNVSTLELGDSALYLCASSLRQITDTQYFGPGTRLTVL.

The rearrangement uses TRBV6-5 and TRBJ2-7; TRBD1 might be the D (5 bases). V was clipped by 5 bases and J by 10 bases, with 18 bases between them. The CDR3 is made up of 13 amino acids. The germline V gene has CDR1 MNHEY and CDR2 SVGAGI. CDR3 region: CASSPGPGAVQYF. CDR3 coding DNA: TGTGCCAGCAGTCCCGGGCCTGGGGCGGTTCAGTACTTC.

The V and J genes are TRBV27 and TRBJ1-2, with D tentatively TRBD1 (6 bases). The CDR3 loop spans 14 amino acids. Germline values: CDR1 MNHEY, CDR2 SMNVEV (reference sequence). The V and J ends lost 6 bases and 3 bases respectively, with 14 bases between them. The CDR3 region is CASRRTASYYGYTF. The CDR3 DNA follows: TGTGCCAGCAGGCGGACAGCCTCTTACTATGGCTACACCTTC.

The chain employs TRBV14 and TRBJ2-4; D call uncertain. This CDR3 spans 14 amino acids. In germline, CDR1 is SGHDN, CDR2 FVKESK. Trimming cost V 1 base and J 2 bases, with 6 bases left between them. The DNA for the CDR3 is TGTGCCAGCAGCCAAGGGGGAACCAAAAACATTCAGTACTTC. Residues: CASSQGGTKNIQYF.

This sequence joins TRBV11-2 and TRBJ2-5; 7 nucleotides agree with TRBD2. From germline, CDR1 is SGHAT and CDR2 FQNNGV. The CDR3 totals 14 residues. The J segment lost 1 base and the V segment lost 6 bases, leaving 5 bases of the junction unmatched. The CDR3 sequence: CASRSGDPQETQYF. In nucleotides, the CDR3 is TGTGCCAGCAGGAGCGGGGACCCCCAAGAGACCCAGTACTTC. Full variable domain (outside the CDR3, taken from reference TRBV11-2 and TRBJ2-5): EAGVAQSPRYKIIEKRQSVAFWCNPISGHATLYWYQQILGQGPKLLIQFQNNGVVDDSQLPKDRFSAERLKGVDSTLKIQPAKLEDSAVYLCASRSGDPQETQYFGPGTRLLVL.

This chain links TRBV7-2 with TRBJ2-4; TRBD2 aligns across 7 bases. CDR3 size: 18 residues. The V gene end was trimmed by 5 bases and the J gene end by 0 bases; junction bases not matched to a gene: 13. Germline V gene sequence: CDR1 SGHTA, CDR2 FQGNSA. The CDR3 DNA is TGTGCCAGCAGCCCTCGGGGGGTTGACCCAGTAGCCAAAAACATTCAGTACTTC. Residues: CASSPRGVDPVAKNIQYF.

The V and J genes are TRBV10-3 and TRBJ2-1, with TRBD2 as a possible D gene (6 bases). CDR1 and CDR2 (germline): ENHRY, SYGVKD. CDR3 size: 16 residues. V dropped 2 bases and J dropped 0 bases, with 11 bases sitting between them. CDR3: CAISEGGFGSYNEQFF. In nucleotides, the CDR3 is TGTGCCATCAGTGAGGGGGGGTTTGGCTCCTACAATGAGCAGTTCTTC.

The J gene is TRBJ2-1, the V gene TRBV19; 9 nucleotides line up with TRBD2. V was clipped by 7 bases and J by 4 bases; unmatched bases: 2. Germline lookup yields CDR1 LNHDA and CDR2 SQIVND (reference sequence). The CDR3 totals 13 residues. In DNA, the CDR3 is TGTGCCAGTAAAAGCGGGGGGTACAATGAGCAGTTCTTC. Protein product: CASKSGGYNEQFF. Together with reference TRBV19 and TRBJ2-1, the CDR3 gives the full variable domain: DGGITQSPKYLFRKEGQNVTLSCEQNLNHDAMYWYRQDPGQGLRLIYYSQIVNDFQKGDIAEGYSVSREKKESFPLTVTSAQKNPTAFYLCASKSGGYNEQFFGPGTRLTVL.

A single count supports this clone. This chain links TRBV11-3 with TRBJ2-2; D possibly uses TRBD1 or TRBD2 (7 bases each). The ends were cut back, 3 bases at V and 5 bases at J, with 10 bases in the middle. This CDR3 has 14 amino acids. The germline gives CDR1 SGHNT, CDR2 YENEEA. The CDR3 DNA sequence: TGTGCCAGCAGCTTGCAGGGGGGGACCGGGGAGCTGTTTTTT. Its protein is CASSLQGGTGELFF.

The chain employs TRBV27 and TRBJ2-3; no clear D. Germline assignment: CDR1 MNHEY and CDR2 SMNVEV (reference sequence). This CDR3 is built from 12 residues. Trimming took 2 bases from V and 7 from J, leaving 7 bases between them. The CDR3: CASSLNSYTQYF. The CDR3 DNA reads as TGTGCCAGCAGTTTAAACTCCTATACGCAGTATTTT.

CDR3 region: CASIGGFSYEQYF. Here the CDR3 DNA reads TGTGCCTCCATCGGAGGTTTTTCCTACGAGCAGTACTTC. The gene calls are TRBV27 and TRBJ2-7; perhaps TRBD2 as D (5 bases). Trimming took 11 bases from V and 1 from J, leaving 15 bases between them. The V gene's germline CDR1 is MNHEY and CDR2 SMNVEV (reference sequence). This CDR3 comprises 13 residues.